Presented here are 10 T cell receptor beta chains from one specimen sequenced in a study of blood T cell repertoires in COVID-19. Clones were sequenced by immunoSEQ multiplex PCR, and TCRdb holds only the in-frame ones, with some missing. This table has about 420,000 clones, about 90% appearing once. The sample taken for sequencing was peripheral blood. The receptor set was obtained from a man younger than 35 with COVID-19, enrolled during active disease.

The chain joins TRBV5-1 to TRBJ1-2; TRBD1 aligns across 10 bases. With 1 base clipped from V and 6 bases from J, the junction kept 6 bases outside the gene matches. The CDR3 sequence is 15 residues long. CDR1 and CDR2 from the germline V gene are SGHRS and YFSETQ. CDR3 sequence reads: CASSLMGQGYDGYTF. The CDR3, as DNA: TGCGCCAGCAGCTTGATGGGACAGGGGTACGATGGCTACACCTTC. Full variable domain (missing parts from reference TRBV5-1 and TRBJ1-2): KAGVTQTPRYLIKTRGQQVTLSCSPISGHRSVSWYQQTPGQGLQFLFEYFSETQRNKGNFPGRFSGRQFSNSRSEMNVSTLELGDSALYLCASSLMGQGYDGYTFGSGTRLTVV.

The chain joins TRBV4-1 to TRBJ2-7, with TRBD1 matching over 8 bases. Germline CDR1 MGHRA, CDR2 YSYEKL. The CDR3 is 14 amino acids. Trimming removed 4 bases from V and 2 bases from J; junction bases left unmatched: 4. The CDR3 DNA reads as TGCGCCAGCAGCCTCGGACAGGGAGCCTACGAGCAGTACTTC. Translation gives CASSLGQGAYEQYF.

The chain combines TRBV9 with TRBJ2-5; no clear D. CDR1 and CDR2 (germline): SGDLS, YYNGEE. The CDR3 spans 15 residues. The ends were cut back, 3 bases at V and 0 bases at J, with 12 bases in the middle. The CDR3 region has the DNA TGTGCCAGCAGCGCCAGACTCCTCAACCAAGAGACCCAGTACTTC. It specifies CASSARLLNQETQYF.

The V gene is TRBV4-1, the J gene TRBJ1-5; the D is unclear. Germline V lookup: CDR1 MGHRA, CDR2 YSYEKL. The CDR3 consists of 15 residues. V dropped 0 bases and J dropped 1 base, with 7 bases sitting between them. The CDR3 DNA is TGCGCCAGCAGCCAAGATACCGGGAGCAATCAGCCCCAGCATTTT. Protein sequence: CASSQDTGSNQPQHF.

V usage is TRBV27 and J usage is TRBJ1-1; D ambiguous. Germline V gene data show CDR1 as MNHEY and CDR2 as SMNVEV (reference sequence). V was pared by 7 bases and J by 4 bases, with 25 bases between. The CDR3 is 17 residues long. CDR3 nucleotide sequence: TGTGCCAGCACTATCTTGCCGGTGCAGATAGGGAGCACTGAAGCTTTCTTT. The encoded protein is CASTILPVQIGSTEAFF.

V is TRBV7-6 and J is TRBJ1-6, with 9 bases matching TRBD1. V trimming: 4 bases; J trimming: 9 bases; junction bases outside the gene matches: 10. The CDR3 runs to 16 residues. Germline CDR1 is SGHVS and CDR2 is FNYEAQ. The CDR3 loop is CASSSGPGTGISPLHF. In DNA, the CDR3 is TGTGCCAGCAGCTCCGGCCCCGGGACAGGGATTTCACCCCTCCACTTT.

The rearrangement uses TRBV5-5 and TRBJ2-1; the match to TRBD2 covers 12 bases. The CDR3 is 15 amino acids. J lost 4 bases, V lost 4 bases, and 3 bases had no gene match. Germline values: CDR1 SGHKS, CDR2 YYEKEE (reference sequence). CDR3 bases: TGTGCCAGCAGCACAGGGACTAGCGGGTACAATGAGCAGTTCTTC. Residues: CASSTGTSGYNEQFF.

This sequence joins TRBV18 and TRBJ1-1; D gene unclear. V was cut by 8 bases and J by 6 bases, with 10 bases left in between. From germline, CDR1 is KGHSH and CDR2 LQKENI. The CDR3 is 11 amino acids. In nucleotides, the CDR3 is TGTGCCAGCCAGGAAGGCGCTGAAGCTTTCTTT. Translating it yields CASQEGAEAFF.

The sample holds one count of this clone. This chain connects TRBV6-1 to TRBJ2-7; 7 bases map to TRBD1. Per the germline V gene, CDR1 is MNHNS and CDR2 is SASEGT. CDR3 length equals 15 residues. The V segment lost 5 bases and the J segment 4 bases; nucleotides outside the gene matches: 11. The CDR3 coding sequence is TGTGCCAGCAGTCCAACAGGGGCATCCTCTTACGAGCAGTACTTC. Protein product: CASSPTGASSYEQYF.

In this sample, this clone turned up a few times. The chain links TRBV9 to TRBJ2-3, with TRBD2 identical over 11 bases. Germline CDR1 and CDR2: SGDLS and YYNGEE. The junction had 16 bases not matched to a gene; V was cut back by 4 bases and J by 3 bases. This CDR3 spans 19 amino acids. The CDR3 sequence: CASSLRFTPSGGPTDTQYF. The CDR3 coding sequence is TGTGCCAGCAGCTTACGCTTTACCCCTAGCGGGGGGCCTACAGATACGCAGTATTTT.